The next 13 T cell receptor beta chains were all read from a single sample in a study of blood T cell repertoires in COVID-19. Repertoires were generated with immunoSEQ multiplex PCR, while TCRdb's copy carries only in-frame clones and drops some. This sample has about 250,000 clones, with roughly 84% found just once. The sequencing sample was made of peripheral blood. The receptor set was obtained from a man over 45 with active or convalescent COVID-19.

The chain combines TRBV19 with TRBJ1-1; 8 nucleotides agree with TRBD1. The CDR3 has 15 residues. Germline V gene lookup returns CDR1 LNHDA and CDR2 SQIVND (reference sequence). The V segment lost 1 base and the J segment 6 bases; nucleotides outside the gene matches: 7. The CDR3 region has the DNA TGTGCCAGTAGTATAGCCTTGGACAGGGCCTCTGAAGCTTTCTTT. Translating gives CASSIALDRASEAFF.

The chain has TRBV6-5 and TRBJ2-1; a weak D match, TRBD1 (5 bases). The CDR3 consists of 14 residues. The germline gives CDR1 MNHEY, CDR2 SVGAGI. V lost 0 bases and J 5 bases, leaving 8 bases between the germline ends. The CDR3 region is CASSYSGANNEQFF. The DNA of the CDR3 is TGTGCCAGCAGTTACTCTGGGGCCAACAATGAGCAGTTCTTC.

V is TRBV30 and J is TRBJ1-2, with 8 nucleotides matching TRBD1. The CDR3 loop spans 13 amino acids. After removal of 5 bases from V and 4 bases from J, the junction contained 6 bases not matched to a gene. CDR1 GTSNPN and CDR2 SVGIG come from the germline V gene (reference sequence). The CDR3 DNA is TGTGCCTGGCAAAAAACAGGGGGCTATGGCTACACCTTC. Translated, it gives CAWQKTGGYGYTF. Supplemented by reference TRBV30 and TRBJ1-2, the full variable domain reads SQTIHQWPATLVQPVGSPLSLECTVEGTSNPNLYWYRQAAGRGLQLLFYSVGIGQISSEVPQNLSASRPQDRQFILSSKKLLLSDSGFYLCAWQKTGGYGYTFGSGTRLTVV.

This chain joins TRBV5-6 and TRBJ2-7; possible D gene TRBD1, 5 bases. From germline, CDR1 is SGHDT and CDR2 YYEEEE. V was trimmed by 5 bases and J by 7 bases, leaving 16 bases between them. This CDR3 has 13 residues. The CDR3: CASRKRASGEQYF. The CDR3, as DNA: TGTGCCAGCAGAAAACGGGCCTCAGGGGAGCAGTACTTC.

The CDR3 nucleotides are TGTGCCACCAGTGCCACAGGGGCTGGGTCAGATACGCAGTATTTT. Amino acids: CATSATGAGSDTQYF. The chain links TRBV24-1 to TRBJ2-3; 7 bases agree with TRBD1. The CDR3 consists of 15 residues. CDR1 KGHDR and CDR2 SFDVKD come from the germline V gene. V shed 5 bases and J 4 bases; nucleotides not matched to a gene: 8.

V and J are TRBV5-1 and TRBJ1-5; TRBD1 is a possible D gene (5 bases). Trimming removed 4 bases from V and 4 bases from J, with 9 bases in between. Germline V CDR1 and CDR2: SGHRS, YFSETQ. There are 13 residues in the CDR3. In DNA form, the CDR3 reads TGCGCCAGCAGCCCCGGGGGGAATCAGCCCCAGCATTTT. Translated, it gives CASSPGGNQPQHF.

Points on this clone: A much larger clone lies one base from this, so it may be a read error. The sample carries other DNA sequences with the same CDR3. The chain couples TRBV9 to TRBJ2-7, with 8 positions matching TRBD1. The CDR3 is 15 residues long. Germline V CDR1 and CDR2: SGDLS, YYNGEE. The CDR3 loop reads CASSAGTGPLTEQYF. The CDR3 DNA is TGTGCCAGCAGCGCAGGGACAGGCCCGCTTACCGAGCAGTACTTT.

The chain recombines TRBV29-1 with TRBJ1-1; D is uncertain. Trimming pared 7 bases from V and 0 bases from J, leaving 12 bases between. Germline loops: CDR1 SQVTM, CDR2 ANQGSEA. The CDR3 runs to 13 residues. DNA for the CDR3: TGCAGCGCCTGCGAAAATATGAACACTGAAGCTTTCTTT. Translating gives CSACENMNTEAFF.

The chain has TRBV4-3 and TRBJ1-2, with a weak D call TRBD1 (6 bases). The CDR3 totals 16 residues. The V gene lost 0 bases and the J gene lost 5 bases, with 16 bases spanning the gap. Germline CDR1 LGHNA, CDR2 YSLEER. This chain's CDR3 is CASSQDWGQGGYGYTF. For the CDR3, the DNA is TGCGCCAGCAGCCAAGATTGGGGGCAAGGCGGATATGGCTACACCTTC.

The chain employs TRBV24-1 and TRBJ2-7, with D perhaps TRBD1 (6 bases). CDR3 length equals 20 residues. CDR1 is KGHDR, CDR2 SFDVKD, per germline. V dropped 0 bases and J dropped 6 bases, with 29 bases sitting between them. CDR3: CATSDLHPRPNRSTGCEQYF. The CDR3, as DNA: TGTGCCACCAGTGATTTGCATCCCCGCCCGAACCGGTCGACAGGCTGCGAGCAGTACTTC.

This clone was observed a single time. Here the CDR3 DNA reads TGTGCCAGCAGTTCCGGGACTACCTTCTACAATGAGCAGTTCTTC. This encodes CASSSGTTFYNEQFF. The chain couples TRBV5-6 to TRBJ2-1, with 7 bases matching TRBD2. The germline V gene encodes CDR1 SGHDT and CDR2 YYEEEE. The V gene end was trimmed by 5 bases and the J gene end by 3 bases; junction bases not matched to a gene: 8. CDR3 length: 15 residues.

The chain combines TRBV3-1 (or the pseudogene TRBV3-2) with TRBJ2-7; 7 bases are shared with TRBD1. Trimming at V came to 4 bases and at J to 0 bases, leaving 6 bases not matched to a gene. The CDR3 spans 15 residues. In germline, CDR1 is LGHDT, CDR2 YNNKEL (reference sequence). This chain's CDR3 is CASSLGQAFSYEQYF. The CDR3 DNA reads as TGTGCCAGCAGCCTCGGACAGGCGTTCTCCTACGAGCAGTACTTC.

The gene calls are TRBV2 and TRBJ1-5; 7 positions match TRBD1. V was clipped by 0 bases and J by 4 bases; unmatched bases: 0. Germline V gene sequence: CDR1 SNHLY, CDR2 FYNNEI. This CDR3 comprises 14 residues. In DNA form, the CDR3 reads TGTGCCAGCAGTGAAGCACAGGGGAATCAGCCCCAGCATTTT. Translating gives CASSEAQGNQPQHF.